This T cell receptor beta chain was profiled in a study of blood T cell repertoires in COVID-19 (dated by TCRdb to the early 2020s). Regarding the research as a whole: Samples covering the acute and convalescent phases of COVID-19 were provided by collaborators in the United States, Italy and Spain. The material from the prospective study consisted of cDNA or gDNA derived from T cells, B-cell-depleted T cells, or PBMCs. Subjects who had been exposed to COVID-19, were actively infected with it, or had recovered from it provided the deeply sampled blood TCRbeta repertoires that made up the dataset. The repertoires were released in a freely available public database intended as a resource for research on the immune response to SARS-CoV-2. The samples were drawn from the first 160 participants of the ongoing ImmuneRACE study and from some 1,300 subjects provided by 6 global collaborators. Sample metadata almost always included a de-identified subject ID, COVID-19 status, age in years and sex. Where available, HLA class I and class II types were taken from metadata supplied by the sample provider and were not determined by assay-based typing.

Remarks on this clone: The target of this receptor is not known. Base qualities are not at hand, and no much larger clone is one base apart.

On the study overall, not on this receptor specifically: Clinical and demographic metadata were provided uncurated, with the amount varying by source and participant.

The germline V gene (reference sequence) supplies CDR1 LNHDA and CDR2 SQIVND. At the junction V is shortened by 2 bases and J by 5 bases; bases outside the gene matches: 8. The cysteine opens and the phenylalanine closes a CDR3 of 15 amino acids. Only the CDR3 region is kept as DNA, spanning 45 bases read in frame from base 1. The immunoSEQ Assay, a bias-controlled multiplex PCR, was used to amplify TCRbeta CDR3 regions from genomic DNA. The authors' analysis ran thus. Within the assay, amplification of reference gene primers was used to estimate how many nucleated cells each sample contained. Sequence reads were collapsed and filtered to measure the absolute abundance of every unique TCRbeta CDR3 rearrangement. For each sample, productive Simpson clonality was calculated by taking the square root of Simpson's diversity index across productive rearrangements. TCRdb stores this immuneACCESS table with in-frame sequences only. Part of the clones is absent; in the studies checked, under half of the shortfall reflects unresolved V genes, and no reason is known for the rest. V and J calls and clone size follow that table, whereas D and trimming were derived from the DNA. The sample contains about 81,000 clones, approximately 86% of them found a single time. The top ten hold approximately 5% of the sample.

Whole blood was collected in K2EDTA tubes by collaborating institutions according to the institutions' own protocols. For TCRbeta analysis, collaborator samples were shipped as frozen whole blood, as isolated PBMCs, or as DNA extracted from either sample type. The receptor chain draws on TRBV19 and TRBJ2-5; the junction holds 7 bases that match TRBD1. Sequenced material: peripheral blood. This receptor was identified in an elderly woman with acute or convalescent COVID-19. The encoded CDR3 is CASSISGTAAETQYF. The nucleotide sequence reads as follows: TGTGCCAGTAGTATATCCGGGACAGCGGCGGAGACCCAGTACTTC.